The 2 T cell receptor beta chains below come from one sample, sequenced in a study of blood T cell repertoires in COVID-19. The data were produced by immunoSEQ multiplex PCR, yet TCRdb's version contains in-frame clones alone and is incomplete. The table includes tens of thousands of clones, around 77% detected once. Sequencing input: peripheral blood. Receptors originate from an elderly woman with acute or convalescent COVID-19.

This clone appeared a single time. The chain combines TRBV6-6 with TRBJ2-1, with no clear D. CDR3 length: 15 amino acids. Germline V gene lookup returns CDR1 MNHNY and CDR2 SVGAGI (reference sequence). V lost 6 bases to trimming and J lost 5 bases, with 17 bases between them. The CDR3 nucleotides are TGTGCCAGCAGCCCTTTAGGCGGTAATAACAATGAGCAGTTCTTC. This gives the protein CASSPLGGNNNEQFF.

The rearrangement links TRBV2 to TRBJ1-4, with 11 bases fitting TRBD1. Trimming cost V 7 bases and J 7 bases; bases outside gene matches: 8. Germline assignment: CDR1 SNHLY and CDR2 FYNNEI. CDR3 length: 15 amino acids. The CDR3 DNA reads TGTGCCAGCACGGACAGGGGGCGGACTGTTGAAAAACTGTTTTTT. This gives the protein CASTDRGRTVEKLFF.